This T cell receptor beta chain was identified during a study of pediatric ulcerative colitis. Rectal tissue came from one to two pinch biopsies taken at colonoscopy. In the case of this clone: Its antigen is not identified.

Repertoires were generated with immunoSEQ multiplex PCR, while TCRdb's copy carries only in-frame clones and drops some. The data show 36,000 or so clones, 73% seen once. CDR3 length: 15 residues. Germline V gene lookup returns CDR1 SGHTA and CDR2 FQGNSA. Trimming took 5 bases from V and 5 from J, leaving 16 bases between them. Study-level findings and limits: A couple of patients had blood samples with substantially reduced template counts.

The sequenced material came from gut tissue. V gene TRBV7-2 combines with J gene TRBJ2-1; D possibly matches TRBD1 or TRBD2 (5 bases each). This sequence was found in a boy between 10 and 17 years old with moderate ulcerative colitis. The CDR3: CASSPQGRENNEQFF. Here the CDR3 DNA reads TGTGCCAGCAGCCCCCAAGGCAGGGAGAACAATGAGCAGTTCTTC.